This T cell receptor (beta chain) was obtained from a study of shared clonotypes between healthy human individuals. At the level of the study: Sampling drew on donors who were a couple of women and a few men aged 18 to 49. Study findings and constraints: Enrolling few donors narrowed the genetic and exposure-history diversity that was represented. Researchers found naive subsets generally carried larger estimated richness than memory subsets. The sole specimen, blood, was sampled, and tissue repertoires likely differ.

CDR3 length: 18 amino acids. V shed 0 bases, J shed 2 bases, and the junction held 12 bases outside the gene matches. CDR1 is PRHDT and CDR2 is FYEKMQ in the germline V gene (reference sequence). As concerns this clone: Its antigen remains unidentified.

Sequencing used immunoSEQ multiplex PCR; TCRdb keeps in-frame clones, though not all of them. The sample contains hundreds of thousands of clones, 96% of which appear only once. Positive CCR7 selection of CD45RO-negative cells yielded the naive CD8 cells, and terminally differentiated effector memory CD45RA+ cells were excluded. Material: naive CD8+ T cells sorted from blood. The V and J genes are TRBV13 and TRBJ1-2, with 7 bases lining up with TRBD1. The sequence was obtained from a man in his thirties or forties in good health. In nucleotides, the CDR3 is TGTGCCAGCAGCTTAGGCCTAATTGTGACAGGGCCGAACTATGGCTACACCTTC. Protein product: CASSLGLIVTGPNYGYTF.